These 3 T cell receptor beta chains were sequenced from one sample in a study of T cells in women clearing cervical HPV infection. Assay: immunoSEQ multiplex PCR; the TCRdb copy retains only in-frame clones and omits some. The sample table includes over 30,000 clones. The sequenced sample was blood buffy coat. The source is a woman aged 18 to 75 with a cervical HPV16 infection that either progressed to CIN3+ or cleared (not recorded which).

The sequenced part of the CDR3 DNA is TGTGCCAGCAGCCGGTGGGCCAGTGAA. This codes for CASSRWASE. The complete CDR3 protein is CASSRWASEAFF. J is TRBJ1-1 and V is TRBV5-6, with D unclear. Sequencing ends 3 residues short of the CDR3 end; the germline J gene provides the rest. The CDR3 has 12 residues. CDR1 and CDR2 from the germline V gene are SGHDT and YYEEEE. Trimming removed 4 bases from V and 7 bases from J, with 11 bases in between.

Regarding this clone: From the germline J gene comes the end of the CDR3, since the read stops 3 residues before it. Other DNA sequences within the sample encode an identical CDR3. The genes are TRBV13 and TRBJ1-3; the D gene is possibly TRBD1 (5 bases). The germline CDR1 and CDR2 sequences are PRHDT and FYEKMQ (reference sequence). The CDR3 sequence is 14 residues long. V was pared by 2 bases and J by 4 bases, with 9 bases between. The sequenced CDR3 bases are TGTGCCAGCAGCTTAACGGGGGGAGGAAACACC. Protein product: CASSLTGGGNT. The whole CDR3 protein reads CASSLTGGGNTIYF.

A word on this clone: The observed sequence ends 3 residues before the CDR3 terminus, with the missing tail filled in from the germline J gene. The chain carries TRBV5-1 and TRBJ2-2, with no clear D. CDR1 SGHRS and CDR2 YFSETQ come from the germline V gene. This CDR3 contains 13 residues. The V end was cut by 2 bases, the J end by 6 bases, with 8 bases between. The CDR3 bases that were read are TGCGCCAGCAGCTTTCGTGGGCCCGGGGAG. Translated, it gives CASSFRGPGE. In full, the CDR3 reads CASSFRGPGELFF.